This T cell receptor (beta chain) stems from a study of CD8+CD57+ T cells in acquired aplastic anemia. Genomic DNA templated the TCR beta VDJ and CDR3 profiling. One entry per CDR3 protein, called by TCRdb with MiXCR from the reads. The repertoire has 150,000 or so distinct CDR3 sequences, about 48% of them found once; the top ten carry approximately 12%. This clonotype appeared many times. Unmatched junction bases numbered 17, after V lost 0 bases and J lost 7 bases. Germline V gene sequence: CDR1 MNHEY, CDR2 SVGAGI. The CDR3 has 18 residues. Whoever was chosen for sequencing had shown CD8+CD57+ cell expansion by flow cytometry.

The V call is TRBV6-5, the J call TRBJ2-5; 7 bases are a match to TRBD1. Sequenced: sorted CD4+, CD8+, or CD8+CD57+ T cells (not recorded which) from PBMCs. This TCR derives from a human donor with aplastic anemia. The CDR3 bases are TGTGCCAGCAGTTACTCGTCTCCTAGGGGGCCGGAGGCAGGGACCCAGTACTTC. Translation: CASSYSSPRGPEAGTQYF.